This TCR beta chain emerged from a study of Graves' ophthalmopathy and Graves' hyperthyroidism. The study, taken as a whole, reports: Appearing in blood as well were most expanded thyroid clonotypes above 0.001 frequency.

Many counts were recorded for this clonotype. Antigen specificity is unknown. RNA transcripts provided the template for amplifying TCR beta CDR3 regions. Second-round multiplex PCR came after a first-round RT-PCR that employed HTBI primers. Each CDR3 protein is one row after TCRdb ran MiXCR on the multiplex PCR reads. The repertoire holds over 500,000 distinct CDR3 sequences, with roughly 20% as singletons. CDR1 is MNHNS, CDR2 SASEGT, per germline. V lost 9 bases and J 7 bases, leaving 19 bases between the germline ends. The CDR3 contains 13 residues. Input material: peripheral blood. This TCR was sampled from a woman aged 18-29 years with stable Graves' hyperthyroidism. Some clones in this sample may be carry-over from other donors' samples. This chain connects TRBV6-1 to TRBJ2-7; weak D call: TRBD2 (6 bases). The CDR3 DNA reads as TGTGCCAGACTAGGATCGACTAGGAATGAGCAGTACTTC. Its protein is CARLGSTRNEQYF.